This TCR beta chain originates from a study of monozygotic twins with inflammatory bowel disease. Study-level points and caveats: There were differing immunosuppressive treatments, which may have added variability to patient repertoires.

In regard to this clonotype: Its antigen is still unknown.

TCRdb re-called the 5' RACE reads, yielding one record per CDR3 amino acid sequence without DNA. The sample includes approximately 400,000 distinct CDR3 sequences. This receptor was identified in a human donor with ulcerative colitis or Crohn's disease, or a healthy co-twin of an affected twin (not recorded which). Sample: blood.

CDR3 sequence reads: CASSLENNYEQYF. V usage is TRBV5-1 and J usage is TRBJ2-7. Germline V gives CDR1 SGHRS, CDR2 YFSETQ. This CDR3 is built from 13 residues.